The entry below describes one T cell receptor beta chain. Its antigen is not identified. These data are taken from a study of cytomegalovirus exposure and HLA in healthy donors. In the PCR, 60 Vbeta and 13 Jbeta primers were used. Only in-frame clones appear in the TCRdb table, and some are missing; sequencing was by immunoSEQ multiplex PCR. This listing includes about 34,000 clones. Overall study findings and caveats: Despite most TCR sequences being rare, some public TCRs occurred in many donors. The authors later linked a missense DCLRE1C variant to TCR beta V- and J-gene trimming.

The CDR3 runs to 15 residues. CDR1 and CDR2 (germline): LNHDA, SQIVND (reference sequence). V lost 5 bases and J 1 base, leaving 14 bases between the germline ends. The TCR sequence derives from a woman aged 40 to 50 in good health and CMV-seropositive. The sequenced sample consisted of PBMCs. The gene calls are TRBV19 and TRBJ1-1; D might be TRBD1 (6 bases). The CDR3 nucleotides read TGTGCCAGTAGTCTACAGGGAAATGCGAACACTGAAGCTTTCTTT. Encoded protein: CASSLQGNANTEAFF. The whole variable domain, filled in from reference TRBV19 and TRBJ1-1, reads DGGITQSPKYLFRKEGQNVTLSCEQNLNHDAMYWYRQDPGQGLRLIYYSQIVNDFQKGDIAEGYSVSREKKESFPLTVTSAQKNPTAFYLCASSLQGNANTEAFFGQGTRLTVV.